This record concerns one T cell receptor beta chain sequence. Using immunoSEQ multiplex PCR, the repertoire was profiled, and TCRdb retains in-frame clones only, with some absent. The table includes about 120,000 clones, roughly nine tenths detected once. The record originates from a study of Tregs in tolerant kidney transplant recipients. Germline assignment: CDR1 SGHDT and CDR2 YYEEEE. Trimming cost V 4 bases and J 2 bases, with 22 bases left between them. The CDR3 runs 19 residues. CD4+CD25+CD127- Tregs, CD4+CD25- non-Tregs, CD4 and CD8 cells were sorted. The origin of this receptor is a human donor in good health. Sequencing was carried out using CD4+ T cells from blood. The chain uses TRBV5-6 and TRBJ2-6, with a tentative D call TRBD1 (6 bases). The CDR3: CASSKGTWGFDTGANVLTF. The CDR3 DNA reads TGTGCCAGCAGCAAGGGGACATGGGGGTTCGACACTGGGGCCAACGTCCTGACTTTC.